Below are 8 T cell receptor beta chains sequenced from a single sample in a study of persistence of HIV-infected CD4 T cells. Cells were stimulated with CMV-infected fibroblast lysates at 10 ug/mL. Memory cells lacking CD40L and CD69 with high CD45RO were sorted. No cognate antigen is known for these TCRs. The immunoSEQ assay was version 4, run in survey mode. Profiled with immunoSEQ multiplex PCR; TCRdb holds only in-frame clones, not every one. The table includes roughly 34,000 clones, roughly 82% detected once. The specimen comprised CD4+ T cells sorted from PBMCs after roughly 18-hour stimulation, sampled from a patient who received antiretroviral therapy. These TCRs come from an adult woman with HIV who was CMV-seropositive.

The chain couples TRBV27 to TRBJ2-2; the D gene is possibly TRBD2 (5 bases). Trimming cost V 7 bases and J 1 base, with 10 bases left between them. Germline assignment: CDR1 MNHEY and CDR2 SMNVEV (reference sequence). The CDR3 length is 14 residues. The CDR3 region is CASMRGLNTGELFF. In DNA, the CDR3 is TGTGCCAGCATGCGAGGGCTGAACACCGGGGAGCTGTTTTTT.

The rearrangement uses TRBV12-3 or TRBV12-4 and TRBJ2-3, with unresolved D. The CDR3 is 13 residues long. Trimming cost V 6 bases and J 3 bases, with 10 bases left between them. CDR3 nucleotides: TGTGCCAGCAGGTCGACAAATACAGATACGCAGTATTTT. It yields the protein CASRSTNTDTQYF.

This clone has just one count. The chain links TRBV3-1 (or the pseudogene TRBV3-2) to TRBJ1-3, with D tentatively TRBD1 (6 bases). Trimming removed 5 bases from V and 7 bases from J, with 15 bases in between. This CDR3 has 14 residues. The germline gives CDR1 LGHDT, CDR2 YNNKEL (reference sequence). The CDR3 coding sequence is TGTGCCAGCAGCTTGAGGACAGACCCCAACACCATATATTTT. Protein product: CASSLRTDPNTIYF.

Regarding this clone: Other nucleotide sequences in the sample specify the same CDR3. V and J are TRBV7-8 and TRBJ2-5; 7 bases line up with TRBD2. The J segment lost 4 bases and the V segment lost 1 base, leaving 0 bases of the junction unmatched. The germline V gene has CDR1 SGHVS and CDR2 FQNEAQ. The CDR3 length is 13 residues. In DNA, the CDR3 is TGTGCCAGCAGCTTAGGACTAGCAGAGACCCAGTACTTC. Protein product: CASSLGLAETQYF.

The chain joins TRBV2 to TRBJ2-7; 9 bases line up with TRBD1. The CDR3 covers 13 residues. V shed 10 bases, J shed 4 bases, and the junction held 8 bases outside the gene matches. CDR1 and CDR2 from the germline V gene are SNHLY and FYNNEI. This chain's CDR3 is CATSKDRGYEQYF. The CDR3 DNA sequence: TGTGCCACCTCAAAGGACAGGGGATACGAGCAGTACTTC.

The rearrangement joins TRBV30 to TRBJ2-5; 7 bases match TRBD1. V gave up 2 bases and J gave up 5 bases; unmatched junction bases: 8. Germline V gives CDR1 GTSNPN, CDR2 SVGIG (reference sequence). The CDR3 loop spans 14 amino acids. Here the CDR3 reads CAWSWETGRETQYF. CDR3 DNA: TGTGCCTGGAGTTGGGAGACAGGGCGCGAGACCCAGTACTTC.

This chain uses TRBV6-1 with TRBJ1-2; no clear D. V lost 0 bases and J 12 bases, leaving 20 bases between the germline ends. The CDR3 extends over 15 amino acids. CDR1 is MNHNS and CDR2 is SASEGT in the germline V gene. The CDR3, as DNA: TGTGCCAGCAGTGAAGCAAGTGCCCGGCAGCTCTTGGACACCTTC. This codes for CASSEASARQLLDTF.

The chain has TRBV4-3 and TRBJ1-6; D call uncertain. Trimming removed 4 bases at V and 5 bases at J, with 15 bases between. The germline V gene has CDR1 LGHNA and CDR2 YSLEER. This CDR3 comprises 16 residues. Here the CDR3 reads CASSRGYGRDNSPLHF. CDR3 DNA: TGCGCCAGCAGCCGGGGTTACGGCCGGGATAATTCACCCCTCCACTTT.